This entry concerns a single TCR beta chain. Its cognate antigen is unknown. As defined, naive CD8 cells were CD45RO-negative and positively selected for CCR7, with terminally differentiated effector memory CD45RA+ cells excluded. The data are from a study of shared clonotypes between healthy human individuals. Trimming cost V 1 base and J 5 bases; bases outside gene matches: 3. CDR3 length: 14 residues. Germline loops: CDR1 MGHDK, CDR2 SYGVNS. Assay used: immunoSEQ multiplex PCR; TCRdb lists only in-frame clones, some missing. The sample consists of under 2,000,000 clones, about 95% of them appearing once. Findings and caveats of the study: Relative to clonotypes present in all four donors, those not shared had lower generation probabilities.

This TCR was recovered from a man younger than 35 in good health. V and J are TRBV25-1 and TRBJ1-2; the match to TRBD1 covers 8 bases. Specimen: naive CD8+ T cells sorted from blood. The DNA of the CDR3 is TGTGCCAGCAGTGAATTGACAGGGGAATATGGCTACACCTTC. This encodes CASSELTGEYGYTF.